This T cell receptor (beta chain) is drawn from a study of blood T cell repertoires in COVID-19. In the study overall: Both acute and convalescent COVID-19 samples were obtained from the United States, Italy and Spain.

This table comes from immunoSEQ multiplex PCR, and its TCRdb copy is limited to in-frame clones, with some not included. The sample lists around 300,000 clones; around nine tenths were seen once. Cohorts were based on clinical histories the participants reported. On this clone: A read error may produce the germline difference seen at one junction end.

This receptor was taken from a middle-aged woman who had recovered from COVID-19. The sequencing sample was made of PBMCs or T cells enriched from blood (not recorded which).

Here the CDR3 reads CASSPQGARMEPQHF. The CDR3 bases are TGTGCCAGCTCCCCACAGGGAGCCAGGATGGAGCCCCAGCATTTT. This sequence joins TRBV18 and TRBJ1-5; D perhaps matches TRBD1 (6 bases). This CDR3 region has 15 residues. Germline CDR1 reads KGHSH; CDR2 reads LQKENI.